This TCR beta chain was found in a study of blood T cell repertoires in COVID-19. Using immunoSEQ multiplex PCR, the repertoire was profiled, and TCRdb retains in-frame clones only, with some absent. The table shows approximately 200,000 clones, with 87% occurring only once. Trimming took 1 base from V and 12 from J; bases not matched to a gene: 11. CDR1 MNHNS and CDR2 SASEGT come from the germline V gene. CDR3 length: 16 amino acids. The specimen sequenced was PBMCs or T cells enriched from blood (not recorded which). The receptor comes from a man aged 18 to 30 with acute COVID-19. The V and J genes are TRBV6-1 and TRBJ2-1; 11 positions agree with TRBD2. CDR3 sequence: CASSEVLAGGGYGQFF. The CDR3 bases are TGTGCCAGCAGTGAAGTATTAGCGGGAGGGGGGTACGGGCAGTTCTTC.